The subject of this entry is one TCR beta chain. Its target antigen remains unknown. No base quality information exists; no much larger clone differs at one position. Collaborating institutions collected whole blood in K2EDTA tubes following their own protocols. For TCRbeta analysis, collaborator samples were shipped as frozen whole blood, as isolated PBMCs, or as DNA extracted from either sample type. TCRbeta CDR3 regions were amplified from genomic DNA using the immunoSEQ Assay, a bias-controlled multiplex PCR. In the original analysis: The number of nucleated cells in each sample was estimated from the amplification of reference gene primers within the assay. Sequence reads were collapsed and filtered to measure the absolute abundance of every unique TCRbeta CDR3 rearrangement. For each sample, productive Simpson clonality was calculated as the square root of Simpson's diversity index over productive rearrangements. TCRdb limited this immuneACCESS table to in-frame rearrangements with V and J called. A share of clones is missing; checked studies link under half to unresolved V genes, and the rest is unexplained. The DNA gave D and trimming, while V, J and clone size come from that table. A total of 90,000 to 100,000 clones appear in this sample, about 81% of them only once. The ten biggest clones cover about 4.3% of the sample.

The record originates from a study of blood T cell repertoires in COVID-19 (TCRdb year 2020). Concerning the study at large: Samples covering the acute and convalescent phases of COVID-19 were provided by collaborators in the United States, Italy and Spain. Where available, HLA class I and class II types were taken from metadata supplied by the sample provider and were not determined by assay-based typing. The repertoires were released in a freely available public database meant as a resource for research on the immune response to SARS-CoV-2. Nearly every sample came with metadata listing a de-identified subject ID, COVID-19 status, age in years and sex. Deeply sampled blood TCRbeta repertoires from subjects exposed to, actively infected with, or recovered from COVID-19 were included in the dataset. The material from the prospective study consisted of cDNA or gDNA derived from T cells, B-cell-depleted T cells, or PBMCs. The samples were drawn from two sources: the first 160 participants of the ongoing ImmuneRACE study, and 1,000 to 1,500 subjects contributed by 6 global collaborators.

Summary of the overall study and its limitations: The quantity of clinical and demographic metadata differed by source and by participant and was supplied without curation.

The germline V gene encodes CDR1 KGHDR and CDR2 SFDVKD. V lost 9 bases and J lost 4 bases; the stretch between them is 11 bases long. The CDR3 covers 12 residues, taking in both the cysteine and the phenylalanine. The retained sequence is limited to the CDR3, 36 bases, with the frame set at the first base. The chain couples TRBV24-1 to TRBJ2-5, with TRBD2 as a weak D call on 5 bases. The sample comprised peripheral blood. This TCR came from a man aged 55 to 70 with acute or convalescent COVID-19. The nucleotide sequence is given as TGTGCCACCCCCCCCGAGGGAGAGACCCAGTACTTC. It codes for CATPPEGETQYF.